Below are 25 T cell receptor beta chains sequenced from a single sample in a study of T cell responses to AZD1222 COVID-19 vaccine (dated by TCRdb to the early 2020s). The library was made by the immunoSEQ multiplex PCR assay. Drawn from immuneACCESS, this table holds only the in-frame rearrangements with V and J called that TCRdb kept. Clones are partly lost; checked studies trace under half to an unresolved V gene and leave the rest unexplained. The sample contains about 25,000 clones, about 86% of them found a single time. The top ten clonotypes cover 7% to 8.5% of the sample. The sample's time point label, decoded: about 28 days (+/-7) after the second vaccine dose. The sample consisted of peripheral blood, taken 28 days after the second AZD1222 dose. Receptors were obtained from an adult who received the AZD1222 COVID-19 vaccine.

V usage is TRBV9 and J usage is TRBJ2-7; 8 bases agree with TRBD2. V lost 0 bases and J lost 5; bases outside the gene matches: 10. This CDR3 is built from 16 residues. Looked up from germline, CDR1 is SGDLS and CDR2 is YYNGEE. The CDR3 nucleotides read TGTGCCAGCAGCGTAGCGGGCGGGAGGCCAACCGACGAGCAGTACTTC. It yields the protein CASSVAGGRPTDEQYF.

This clone was observed a single time. V usage is TRBV5-4 and J usage is TRBJ2-7; TRBD2 aligns across 9 bases. The CDR3 sequence is 15 residues long. CDR1 is SGHNT, CDR2 YYREEE, per germline (reference sequence). The junction had 11 bases not matched to a gene; V was cut back by 4 bases and J by 6 bases. The CDR3 DNA sequence: TGTGCCAGCAGCCCGGATAGCGGGGGAGCCTTCGAGCAGTACTTC. Protein sequence: CASSPDSGGAFEQYF.

The chain carries TRBV6-5 and TRBJ1-1; the D is unclear. The V end lost 6 bases, the J end lost 9 bases, and 17 bases lay between the germline ends. This CDR3 region has 13 residues. In germline, CDR1 is MNHEY, CDR2 SVGAGI. The CDR3 here is CASSQPHGGQAFF. The CDR3 region has the DNA TGTGCCAGCAGCCAGCCCCACGGCGGGCAAGCTTTCTTT.

The rearrangement links TRBV18 to TRBJ2-7; no clear D. The length of the CDR3 is 11 residues. The germline CDR1 and CDR2 sequences are KGHSH and LQKENI. Trimming shortened V by 5 bases and J by 3 bases, and 5 bases separated the two germline ends. The CDR3 nucleotides are TGTGCCAGCTCAAAAAACTACGAGCAGTACTTC. Its translation: CASSKNYEQYF.

The V call is TRBV7-3, the J call TRBJ1-1; D is possibly TRBD1 (5 bases). The CDR3 has 18 residues. The germline V and J ends were trimmed by 6 bases and 0 bases, with 23 bases remaining between them. Looked up from germline, CDR1 is SGHTA and CDR2 is FQGTGA. The CDR3 nucleotides read TGTGCCAGCAGTACCCCTTTGGGACGATCTTCCTTGAACACTGAAGCTTTCTTT. This codes for CASSTPLGRSSLNTEAFF.

This chain uses TRBV6-5 with TRBJ2-1; D ambiguous. Trimming shortened V by 4 bases and J by 7 bases, and 8 bases separated the two germline ends. The CDR3 extends over 12 amino acids. The V gene's germline CDR1 is MNHEY and CDR2 SVGAGI. Here the CDR3 DNA reads TGTGCCAGCAGTTCCCCCTCGAATGAGCAGTTCTTC. Translation gives CASSSPSNEQFF.

The chain joins TRBV28 to TRBJ1-5, with D perhaps TRBD1 (5 bases). Per germline, CDR1 MDHEN and CDR2 SYDVKM. The CDR3 consists of 16 residues. V was cut by 5 bases and J by 7 bases, with 21 bases left in between. In DNA form, the CDR3 reads TGTGCCAGCAGTCTGAGGGGCCCAACGTCGCGACAGCCCCAGCATTTT. Its translation: CASSLRGPTSRQPQHF.

The gene calls are TRBV12-3 or TRBV12-4 and TRBJ1-1; D uncertain. This CDR3 has 13 residues. V lost 3 bases and J 6 bases, leaving 11 bases between the germline ends. This CDR3 reads CASSFHLAAEAFF. The CDR3 nucleotides are TGTGCCAGCAGTTTTCATCTCGCCGCTGAAGCTTTCTTT.

The CDR3 protein is CASSARPSSYNEQFF. The CDR3 coding sequence is TGTGCCAGCAGCGCCAGGCCGAGCTCCTACAATGAGCAGTTCTTC. J is TRBJ2-1 and V is TRBV9; the D is unclear. Germline V CDR1 and CDR2: SGDLS, YYNGEE. This CDR3 has 15 residues. V lost 3 bases and J lost 0, with 10 bases in between.

The rearrangement joins TRBV6-2 or TRBV6-3 to TRBJ1-4; unclear D gene. V gave up 4 bases and J gave up 7 bases, with 16 bases separating them. Per the germline V gene, CDR1 is MNHEY and CDR2 is SVGEGT. This CDR3 is built from 15 residues. The chain's CDR3 is CASSWADATSEKLFF. The CDR3 DNA follows: TGTGCCAGCAGTTGGGCTGACGCAACGAGTGAAAAACTGTTTTTT.

This chain links TRBV5-1 with TRBJ1-2; 7 nucleotides match TRBD1. The CDR3 has 13 residues. After removal of 0 bases from V and 6 bases from J, the junction contained 2 bases not matched to a gene. Germline V gene sequence: CDR1 SGHRS, CDR2 YFSETQ. CDR3 loop: CASSLGQGDGYTF. Here the CDR3 DNA reads TGCGCCAGCAGCTTGGGACAGGGTGATGGCTACACCTTC. Full variable domain (remainder filled in from reference TRBV5-1 and TRBJ1-2): KAGVTQTPRYLIKTRGQQVTLSCSPISGHRSVSWYQQTPGQGLQFLFEYFSETQRNKGNFPGRFSGRQFSNSRSEMNVSTLELGDSALYLCASSLGQGDGYTFGSGTRLTVV.

J is TRBJ1-2 and V is TRBV5-1; TRBD1 agrees at 8 bases. Germline loops: CDR1 SGHRS, CDR2 YFSETQ. V was clipped by 2 bases and J by 5 bases; unmatched bases: 2. The CDR3 is 13 amino acids. In nucleotides, the CDR3 is TGCGCCAGCAGCTTAGACAGGGGTTATGGCTACACCTTC. This translates into CASSLDRGYGYTF. The entire variable domain, with the rest obtained from reference TRBV5-1 and TRBJ1-2, is as follows: KAGVTQTPRYLIKTRGQQVTLSCSPISGHRSVSWYQQTPGQGLQFLFEYFSETQRNKGNFPGRFSGRQFSNSRSEMNVSTLELGDSALYLCASSLDRGYGYTFGSGTRLTVV.

This chain links TRBV18 with TRBJ1-3; 7 bases map to TRBD1. The junction had 5 bases not matched to a gene; V was cut back by 3 bases and J by 0 bases. The CDR3 consists of 16 residues. Germline loops: CDR1 KGHSH, CDR2 LQKENI. This chain's CDR3 is CASSPLRDSSGNTIYF. The CDR3 nucleotides read TGTGCCAGCTCACCGCTTAGGGACAGCTCTGGAAACACCATATATTTT. Full variable domain (outside the CDR3, taken from reference TRBV18 and TRBJ1-3): NAGVMQNPRHLVRRRGQEARLRCSPMKGHSHVYWYRQLPEEGLKFMVYLQKENIIDESGMPKERFSAEFPKEGPSILRIQQVVRGDSAAYFCASSPLRDSSGNTIYFGEGSWLTVV.

This clone came up a few times. CDR3: CASSRRRAGTSDEQYF. CDR3 bases: TGTGCCAGCAGCCGAAGACGGGCAGGAACGAGCGACGAGCAGTACTTC. The chain employs TRBV11-2 and TRBJ2-7; the D is unclear. Per germline, CDR1 SGHAT and CDR2 FQNNGV. The V gene lost 5 bases and the J gene lost 5 bases, with 22 bases spanning the gap. CDR3 length: 16 residues.

The chain uses TRBV24-1 and TRBJ2-3, with D possibly called TRBD1 or TRBD2 (6 bases each). V lost 3 bases and J lost 14, with 11 bases in between. This CDR3 comprises 11 residues. Germline V gives CDR1 KGHDR, CDR2 SFDVKD. CDR3 in amino acids: CATSDGGRPYF. The CDR3 region has the DNA TGTGCCACCAGTGATGGGGGGCGCCCGTATTTT.

This clone was seen just once. This sequence joins TRBV27 and TRBJ2-1; no definite D call. CDR1 is MNHEY and CDR2 is SMNVEV in the germline V gene (reference sequence). The CDR3 contains 13 residues. The germline V and J ends were trimmed by 1 base and 10 bases, with 11 bases remaining between them. The CDR3 region is CASSLYGVGEQFF. Written as DNA, the CDR3 is TGTGCCAGCAGTTTATATGGGGTCGGGGAGCAGTTCTTC.

The V gene is TRBV6-1, the J gene TRBJ1-2; D unclear. Germline values: CDR1 MNHNS, CDR2 SASEGT. The CDR3 totals 12 residues. V shed 3 bases and J shed 4 bases, with 6 bases lying between them. For the CDR3, the DNA is TGTGCCAGCAGTGAGAACGGCTATGGCTACACCTTC. It encodes CASSENGYGYTF.

The CDR3 reads CASSLSAGQYGYTF. The CDR3 bases are TGTGCCAGCAGCTTATCGGCGGGACAGTATGGCTACACCTTC. V is TRBV7-2 and J is TRBJ1-2, with 7 bases matching TRBD1. Germline V lookup: CDR1 SGHTA, CDR2 FQGNSA. The V and J ends lost 2 bases and 5 bases, in that order; junction bases with no gene match: 5. The CDR3 consists of 14 residues.

This clone was counted a few times. The chain links TRBV19 to TRBJ1-1, with a possible D match to TRBD1 (5 bases). CDR3 size: 12 residues. Germline V gene lookup returns CDR1 LNHDA and CDR2 SQIVND (reference sequence). V lost 10 bases and J 0 bases, leaving 9 bases between the germline ends. CDR3 sequence: CATGRLNTEAFF. CDR3 nucleotides: TGTGCCACGGGACGGTTGAACACTGAAGCTTTCTTT.

The chain carries TRBV5-1 and TRBJ1-1; the D is unclear. This CDR3 is 13 amino acids long. The V end lost 2 bases, the J end lost 3 bases, and 8 bases lay between the germline ends. Germline V gene data show CDR1 as SGHRS and CDR2 as YFSETQ. For the CDR3, the DNA is TGCGCCAGCAGCTTCCGTGATGACACTGAAGCTTTCTTT. It is translated as CASSFRDDTEAFF.

This chain links TRBV28 with TRBJ1-5; TRBD1 matches 8 bases. The germline CDR1 and CDR2 sequences are MDHEN and SYDVKM. The CDR3 runs to 14 residues. V lost 5 bases, J lost 5 bases, and 5 bases stayed unmatched. CDR3 coding DNA: TGTGCCAGCAGTATCGGACAGGGTGATCAGCCCCAGCATTTT. Translated, it gives CASSIGQGDQPQHF.

The chain uses TRBV4-1 and TRBJ2-7; D may be TRBD2 (6 bases). CDR1 is MGHRA and CDR2 is YSYEKL in the germline V gene. Trimming left V 1 base short and J 4 bases short, with 11 bases between. CDR3 length: 14 residues. For the CDR3, the DNA is TGCGCCAGCAGCCAAGGACTAGTAAAGTACGAGCAGTACTTC. Translated, it gives CASSQGLVKYEQYF.

This rearrangement joins TRBV5-6 to TRBJ2-1, with a weak D call TRBD2 (6 bases). Trimming removed 0 bases from V and 0 bases from J, with 10 bases in between. Looked up from germline, CDR1 is SGHDT and CDR2 is YYEEEE. This CDR3 comprises 16 residues. In DNA, the CDR3 is TGTGCCAGCAGCTTGGTGTTGGGACTCTCCTACAATGAGCAGTTCTTC. This translates into CASSLVLGLSYNEQFF.

This chain connects TRBV5-1 to TRBJ2-7; 9 nucleotides align to TRBD2. Looked up from germline, CDR1 is SGHRS and CDR2 is YFSETQ. The CDR3 is 17 amino acids. V gave up 0 bases and J gave up 2 bases; unmatched junction bases: 9. CDR3 sequence: CASSLARDSGGPYEQYF. CDR3 sequence (DNA): TGCGCCAGCAGCTTGGCCAGGGATAGCGGGGGACCCTACGAGCAGTACTTC.

This chain links TRBV6-6 with TRBJ2-2, with D possibly being TRBD1 (5 bases). The length of the CDR3 is 16 residues. The germline V gene has CDR1 MNHNY and CDR2 SVGAGI (reference sequence). Trimming shortened V by 6 bases and J by 7 bases, and 21 bases separated the two germline ends. The CDR3 sequence: CASRDPTDTHYGELFF. Written as DNA, the CDR3 is TGTGCCAGCAGGGACCCCACGGACACTCATTACGGGGAGCTGTTTTTT.